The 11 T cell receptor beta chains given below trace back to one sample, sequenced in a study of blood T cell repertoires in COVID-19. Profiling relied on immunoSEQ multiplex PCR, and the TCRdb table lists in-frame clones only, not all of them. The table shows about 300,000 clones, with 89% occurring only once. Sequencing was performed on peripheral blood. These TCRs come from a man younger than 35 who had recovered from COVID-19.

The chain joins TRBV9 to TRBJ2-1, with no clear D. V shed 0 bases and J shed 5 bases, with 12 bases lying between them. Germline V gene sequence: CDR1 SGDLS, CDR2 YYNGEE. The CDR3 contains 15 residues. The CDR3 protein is CASSVGAGANNEQFF. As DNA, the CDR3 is TGTGCCAGCAGCGTAGGGGCAGGCGCAAACAATGAGCAGTTCTTC.

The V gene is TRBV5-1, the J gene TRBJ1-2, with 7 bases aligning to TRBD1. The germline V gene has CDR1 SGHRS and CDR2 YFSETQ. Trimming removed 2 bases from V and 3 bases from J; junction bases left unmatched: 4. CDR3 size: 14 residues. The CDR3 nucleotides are TGCGCCAGCAGCTTCAAGGGGGCGGACTATGGCTACACCTTC. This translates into CASSFKGADYGYTF.

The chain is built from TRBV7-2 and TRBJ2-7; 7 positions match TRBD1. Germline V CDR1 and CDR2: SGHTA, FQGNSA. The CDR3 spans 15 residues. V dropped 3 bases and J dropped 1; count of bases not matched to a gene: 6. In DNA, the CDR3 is TGTGCCAGCAGCTTCGGCGACAGGGTGTCCTACGAGCAGTACTTC. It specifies CASSFGDRVSYEQYF.

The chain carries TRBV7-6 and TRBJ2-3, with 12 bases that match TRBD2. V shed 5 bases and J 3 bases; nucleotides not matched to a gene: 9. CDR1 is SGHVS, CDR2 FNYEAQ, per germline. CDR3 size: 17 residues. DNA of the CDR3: TGTGCCAGCAGCCCTTGGCTAGCGGGGGGGGTTACAGATACGCAGTATTTT. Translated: CASSPWLAGGVTDTQYF.

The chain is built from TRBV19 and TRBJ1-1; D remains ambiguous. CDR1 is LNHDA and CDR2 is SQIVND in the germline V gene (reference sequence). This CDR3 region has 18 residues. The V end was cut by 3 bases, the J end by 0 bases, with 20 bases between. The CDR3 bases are TGTGCCAGTAGTATTCTATATATGGAGTTCAGTATGAACACTGAAGCTTTCTTT. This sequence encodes CASSILYMEFSMNTEAFF.

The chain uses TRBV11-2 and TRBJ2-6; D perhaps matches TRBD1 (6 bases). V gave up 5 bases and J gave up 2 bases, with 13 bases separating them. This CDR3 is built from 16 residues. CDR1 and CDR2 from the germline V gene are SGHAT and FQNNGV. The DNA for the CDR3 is TGTGCCAGCAGCCAACGGGCAGGGGCTGGGGCCAACGTCCTGACTTTC. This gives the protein CASSQRAGAGANVLTF.

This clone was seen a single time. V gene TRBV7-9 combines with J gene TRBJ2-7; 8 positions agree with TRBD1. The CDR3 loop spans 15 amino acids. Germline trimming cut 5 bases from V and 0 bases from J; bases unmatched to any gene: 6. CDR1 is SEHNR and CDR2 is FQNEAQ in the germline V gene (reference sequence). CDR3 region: CASSTRQGSSYEQYF. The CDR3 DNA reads TGTGCCAGCAGCACACGACAGGGGAGCTCCTACGAGCAGTACTTC. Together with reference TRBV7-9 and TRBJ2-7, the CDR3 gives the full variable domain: DTGVSQNPRHKITKRGQNVTFRCDPISEHNRLYWYRQTLGQGPEFLTYFQNEAQLEKSRLLSDRFSAERPKGSFSTLEIQRTEQGDSAMYLCASSTRQGSSYEQYFGPGTRLTVT.

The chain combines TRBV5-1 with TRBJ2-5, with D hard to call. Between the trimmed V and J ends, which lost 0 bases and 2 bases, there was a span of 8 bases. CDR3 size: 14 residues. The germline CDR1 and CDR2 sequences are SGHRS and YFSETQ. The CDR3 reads CASSLGGPQETQYF. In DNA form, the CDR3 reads TGCGCCAGCAGCTTGGGCGGCCCACAAGAGACCCAGTACTTC. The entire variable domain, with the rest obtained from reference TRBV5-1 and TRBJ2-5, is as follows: KAGVTQTPRYLIKTRGQQVTLSCSPISGHRSVSWYQQTPGQGLQFLFEYFSETQRNKGNFPGRFSGRQFSNSRSEMNVSTLELGDSALYLCASSLGGPQETQYFGPGTRLLVL.

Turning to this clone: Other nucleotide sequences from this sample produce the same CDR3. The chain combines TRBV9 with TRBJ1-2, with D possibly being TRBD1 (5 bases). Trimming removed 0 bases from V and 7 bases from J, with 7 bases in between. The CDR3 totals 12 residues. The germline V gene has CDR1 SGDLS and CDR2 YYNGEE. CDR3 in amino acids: CASSVAGGGYTF. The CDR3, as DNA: TGTGCCAGCAGCGTAGCCGGGGGTGGCTACACCTTC.

CDR3 loop: CASSYRRVNTEAFF. The CDR3 bases are TGTGCCAGCAGTTACCGGCGGGTGAACACTGAAGCTTTCTTT. J is TRBJ1-1 and V is TRBV6-6; D remains ambiguous. With 2 bases removed from V and 0 bases from J, the gap between germline ends came to 7 bases. CDR3 length equals 14 residues. Germline V lookup: CDR1 MNHNY, CDR2 SVGAGI (reference sequence).

The CDR3: CASGYGTSNQPQHF. CDR3 bases: TGTGCCAGCGGCTACGGGACATCCAATCAGCCCCAGCATTTT. This chain uses TRBV7-9 with TRBJ1-5; D may be TRBD1 (6 bases). Germline-derived CDR1 and CDR2 are SEHNR and FQNEAQ (reference sequence). The CDR3 has 14 amino acids. V dropped 8 bases and J dropped 3 bases, with 14 bases sitting between them.